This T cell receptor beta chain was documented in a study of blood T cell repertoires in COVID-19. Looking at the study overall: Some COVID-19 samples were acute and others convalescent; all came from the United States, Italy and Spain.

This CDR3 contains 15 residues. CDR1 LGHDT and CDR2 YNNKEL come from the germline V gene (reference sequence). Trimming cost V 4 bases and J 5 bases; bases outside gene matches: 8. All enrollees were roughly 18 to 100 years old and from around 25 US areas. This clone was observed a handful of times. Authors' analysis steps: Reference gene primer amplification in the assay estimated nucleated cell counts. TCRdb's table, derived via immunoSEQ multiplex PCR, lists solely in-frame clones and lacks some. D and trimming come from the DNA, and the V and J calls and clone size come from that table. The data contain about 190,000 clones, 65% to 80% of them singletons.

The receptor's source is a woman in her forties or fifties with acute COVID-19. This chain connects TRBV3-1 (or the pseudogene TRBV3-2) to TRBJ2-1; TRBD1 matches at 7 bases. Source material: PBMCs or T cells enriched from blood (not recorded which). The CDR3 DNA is TGTGCCAGCAGCCTCTGGACAGGCAAGGACAATGAGCAGTTCTTC. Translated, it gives CASSLWTGKDNEQFF.